This TCR beta chain was sequenced for a study of tumor-infiltrating lymphocytes in primary liver carcinoma. Overall study findings and caveats: Tumors reached a significantly greater top-250-clone fraction than blood did (p = 0.039).

In its sample, this clonotype was seen a few times. The target antigen is unknown. With a much larger clone just one base away, this may be a read error. Scientists recovered RNA and DNA together from roughly 20-30 mg of unsorted bulk tissue. This CDR3 region has 15 residues. Germline trimming cut 2 bases from V and 7 bases from J; bases unmatched to any gene: 7. The germline gives CDR1 MNHEY, CDR2 SVGEGT. Using a constant-region primer together with ProtoScript II reverse transcriptase, TCR beta cDNA was made from about 500 ng of total RNA. Generation of the TCR beta libraries relied on three nested multiplex PCR rounds using slightly modified ARM-PCR. TRBV1-TRBV30 forward and Cbeta reverse primers drove the first two approximately 10-cycle rounds. TCRdb recomputed calls from the multiplex PCR reads with MiXCR, one row per CDR3 protein. The table lists around 81,000 distinct CDR3 sequences, 71% of them singletons.

Sequenced sample: liver tumor tissue from sampling region 4. Described subset: tumor region T4, right-lateral pole. The genes are TRBV6-2 or TRBV6-3 and TRBJ2-2, with 7 bases that match TRBD1. This sequence was found in a woman aged 55-70 years with primary liver carcinoma and hepatitis B virus infection. The CDR3 is CASSYLQGRGGELFF. The CDR3 DNA sequence: TGTGCCAGCAGTTACCTACAGGGGCGAGGCGGGGAGCTGTTTTTT.